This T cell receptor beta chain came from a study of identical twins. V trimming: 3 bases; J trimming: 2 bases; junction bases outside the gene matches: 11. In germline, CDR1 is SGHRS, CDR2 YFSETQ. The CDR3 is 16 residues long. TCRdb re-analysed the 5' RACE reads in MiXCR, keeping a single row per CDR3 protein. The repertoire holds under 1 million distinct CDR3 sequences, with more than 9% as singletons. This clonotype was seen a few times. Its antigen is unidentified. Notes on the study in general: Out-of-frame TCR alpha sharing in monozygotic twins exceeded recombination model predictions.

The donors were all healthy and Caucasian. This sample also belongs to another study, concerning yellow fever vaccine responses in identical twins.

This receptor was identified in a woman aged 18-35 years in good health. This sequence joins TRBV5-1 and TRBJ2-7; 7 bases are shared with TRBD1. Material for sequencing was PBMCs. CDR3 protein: CASSSPDRSGTYEQYV. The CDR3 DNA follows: TGCGCCAGCAGCTCCCCGGACAGGTCAGGGACCTACGAGCAGTACGTC.